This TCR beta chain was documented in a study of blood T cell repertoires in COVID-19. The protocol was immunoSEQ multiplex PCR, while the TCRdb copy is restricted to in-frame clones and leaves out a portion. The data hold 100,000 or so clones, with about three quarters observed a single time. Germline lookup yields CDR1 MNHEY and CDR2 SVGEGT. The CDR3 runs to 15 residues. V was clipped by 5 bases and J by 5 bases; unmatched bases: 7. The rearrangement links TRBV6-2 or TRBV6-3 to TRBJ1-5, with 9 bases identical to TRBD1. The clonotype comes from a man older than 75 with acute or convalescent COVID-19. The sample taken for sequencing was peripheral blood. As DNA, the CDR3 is TGTGCCAGCAGTACCTCCGGGACAGGGTATCAGCCCCAGCATTTT. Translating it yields CASSTSGTGYQPQHF.